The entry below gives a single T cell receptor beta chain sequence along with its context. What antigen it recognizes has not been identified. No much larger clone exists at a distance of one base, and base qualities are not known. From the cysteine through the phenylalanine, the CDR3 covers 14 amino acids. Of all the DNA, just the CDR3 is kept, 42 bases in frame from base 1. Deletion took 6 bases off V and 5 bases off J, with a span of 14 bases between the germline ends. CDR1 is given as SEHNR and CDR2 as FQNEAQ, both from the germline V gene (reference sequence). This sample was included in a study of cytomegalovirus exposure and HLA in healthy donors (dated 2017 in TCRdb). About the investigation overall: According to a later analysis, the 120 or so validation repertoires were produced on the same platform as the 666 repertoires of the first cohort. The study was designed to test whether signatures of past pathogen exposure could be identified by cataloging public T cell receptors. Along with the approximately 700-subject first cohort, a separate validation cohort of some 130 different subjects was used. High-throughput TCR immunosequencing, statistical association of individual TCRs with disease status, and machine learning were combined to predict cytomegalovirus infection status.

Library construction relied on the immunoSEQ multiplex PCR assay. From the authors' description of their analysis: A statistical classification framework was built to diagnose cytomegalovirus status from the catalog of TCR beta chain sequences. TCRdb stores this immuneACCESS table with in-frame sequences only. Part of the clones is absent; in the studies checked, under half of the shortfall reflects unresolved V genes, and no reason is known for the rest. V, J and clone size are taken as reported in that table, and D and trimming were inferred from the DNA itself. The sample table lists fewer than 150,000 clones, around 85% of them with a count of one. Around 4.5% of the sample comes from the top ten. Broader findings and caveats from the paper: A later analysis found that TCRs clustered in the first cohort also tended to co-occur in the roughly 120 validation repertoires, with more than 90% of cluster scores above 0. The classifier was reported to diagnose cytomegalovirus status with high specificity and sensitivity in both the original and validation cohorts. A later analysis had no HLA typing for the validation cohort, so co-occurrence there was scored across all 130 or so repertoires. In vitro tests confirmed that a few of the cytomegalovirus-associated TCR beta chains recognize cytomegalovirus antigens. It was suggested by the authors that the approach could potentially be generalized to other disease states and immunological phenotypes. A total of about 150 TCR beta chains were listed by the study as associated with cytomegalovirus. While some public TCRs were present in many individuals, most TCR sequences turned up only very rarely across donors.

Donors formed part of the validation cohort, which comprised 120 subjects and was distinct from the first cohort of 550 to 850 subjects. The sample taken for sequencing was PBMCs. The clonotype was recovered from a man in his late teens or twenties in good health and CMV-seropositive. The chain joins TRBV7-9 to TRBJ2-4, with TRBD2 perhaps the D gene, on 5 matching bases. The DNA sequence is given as TGTGCCAGCAGTCCGACTGCCGGGGAAAACATTCAGTACTTC. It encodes CASSPTAGENIQYF.